Many counts were recorded for the clone carrying this TCR beta chain. As yet, its antigen is unknown. The data are from a study of T cells in Graves' hyperthyroidism and ophthalmopathy. General study points: Most thyroid clonotypes expanded above 0.001 appeared in blood too.

The CDR3 contains 15 residues. Germline CDR1 is SGHTA and CDR2 is FQGTGA. V lost 5 bases to trimming and J lost 6 bases, with 17 bases between them. It was RNA transcripts that yielded the amplified TCR beta CDR3 regions. HTBI primers were used for first-round RT-PCR of the TCR CDR3. TCRdb fed the multiplex PCR reads into MiXCR, producing one record per CDR3 protein. The table has about 620,000 distinct CDR3 sequences, around 15% seen once. V and J are TRBV7-3 and TRBJ2-1; no firm D call. This TCR came from a woman aged 30 to 39 with Graves' hyperthyroidism. The sequenced sample was blood. This CDR3 is CASSPDQNRLNEQFF. The CDR3 DNA is TGTGCCAGCAGCCCTGATCAGAATAGGCTCAATGAGCAGTTCTTC.